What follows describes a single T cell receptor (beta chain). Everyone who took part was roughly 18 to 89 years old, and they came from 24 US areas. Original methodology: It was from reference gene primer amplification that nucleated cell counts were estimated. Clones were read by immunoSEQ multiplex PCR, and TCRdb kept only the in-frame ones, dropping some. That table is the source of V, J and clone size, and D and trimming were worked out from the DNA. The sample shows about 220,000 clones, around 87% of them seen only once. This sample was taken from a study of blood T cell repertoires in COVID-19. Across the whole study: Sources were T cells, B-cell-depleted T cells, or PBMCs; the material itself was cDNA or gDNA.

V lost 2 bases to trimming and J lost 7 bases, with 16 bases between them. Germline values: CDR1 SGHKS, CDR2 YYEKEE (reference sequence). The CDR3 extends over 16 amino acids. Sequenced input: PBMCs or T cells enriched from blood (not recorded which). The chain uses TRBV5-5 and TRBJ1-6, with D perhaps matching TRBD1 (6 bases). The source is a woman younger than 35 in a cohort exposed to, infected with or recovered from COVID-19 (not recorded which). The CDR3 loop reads CASSFQNTGWNSPLHF. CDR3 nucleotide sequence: TGTGCCAGCAGCTTCCAGAACACAGGGTGGAATTCACCCCTCCACTTT.